This TCR beta chain was observed in a study of Ad26.COV2.S vaccination and SARS-CoV-2 variants. Study context: As a participant in COV1001, the donor was in the Ad26.COV2.S trial arm.

Germline CDR1 reads SGHDT; CDR2 reads YYEEEE. The V gene end was trimmed by 1 base and the J gene end by 2 bases; junction bases not matched to a gene: 3. The CDR3 extends over 15 amino acids. Data came from immunoSEQ multiplex PCR; TCRdb stores just in-frame clones and leaves some out. This table holds approximately 420,000 clones, approximately 91% found once. Noted treatment: some 19 received Ad26.COV2.S at low or high dose, single or two shots; about 5 received placebo; per-sample allocation not given. Sampling took place 63 days after the first vaccine or placebo injection. The sample here was peripheral blood, taken in a trial of Ad26.COV2.S vaccine versus placebo. This chain joins TRBV5-6 and TRBJ2-5, with TRBD2 matching over 9 bases. The sequence was collected from a person aged 18-65 years who received the Ad26.COV2.S COVID-19 vaccine or a placebo. The CDR3 DNA sequence: TGTGCCAGCAGCTTGTTTAGCGGGGGACAAGAGACCCAGTACTTC. Residues: CASSLFSGGQETQYF.